One sample yielded the 9 T cell receptor beta chains listed below, sequenced in a study of cytotoxic CD8 clonotypes in ibrutinib-treated CLL. Sequenced by immunoSEQ multiplex PCR; TCRdb stores in-frame clones only, minus some. Found here are 150,000 or so clones, over 75% of them singletons; the top ten hold 6% to 9.5%. The sequenced sample was PBMCs, obtained after 36 months of ibrutinib treatment. These receptors all come from a human donor with chronic lymphocytic leukemia.

The chain has TRBV9 and TRBJ1-5, with D maybe TRBD1 (5 bases). V was cut by 3 bases and J by 0 bases, with 19 bases left in between. The V gene's germline CDR1 is SGDLS and CDR2 YYNGEE. The CDR3 loop spans 18 amino acids. This CDR3 is CASSGEDICRISNQPQHF. CDR3 in DNA: TGTGCCAGCAGCGGAGAGGACATTTGCCGGATTAGCAATCAGCCCCAGCATTTT.

This clone was seen more than once but under ten times. The gene calls are TRBV12-5 and TRBJ2-1; TRBD2 might be the D (5 bases). The CDR3 totals 13 residues. Germline V lookup: CDR1 LGHNT, CDR2 FRNRAP. Trimming shortened V by 3 bases and J by 4 bases, and 7 bases separated the two germline ends. The CDR3 loop reads CASGLEGYNEQFF. The CDR3 DNA sequence: TGTGCTAGTGGTTTAGAGGGATACAATGAGCAGTTCTTC.

The chain links TRBV2 to TRBJ2-2, with D perhaps TRBD1 or TRBD2 (5 bases each). V gave up 6 bases and J gave up 4 bases, with 9 bases separating them. The CDR3 is made up of 13 amino acids. Germline CDR1 and CDR2: SNHLY and FYNNEI. The chain's CDR3 is CASREGTTGELFF. Here the CDR3 DNA reads TGTGCCAGCAGAGAGGGGACCACCGGGGAGCTGTTTTTT.

The chain uses TRBV15 and TRBJ1-2, with D uncertain. Germline assignment: CDR1 LNHNV and CDR2 YYDKDF (reference sequence). This CDR3 contains 15 residues. V was shortened by 6 bases and J by 7 bases, with 21 bases between the two germline ends. CDR3 sequence reads: CATRSGTRAGFGYTF. CDR3 nucleotides: TGTGCCACCAGGTCCGGAACCCGCGCCGGCTTTGGCTACACCTTC.

This clone showed up just once. This sequence joins TRBV10-2 and TRBJ2-1; 15 nucleotides line up with TRBD2. The CDR3 runs 17 residues. The germline CDR1 and CDR2 sequences are WSHSY and SAAADI. V lost 2 bases and J lost 8; bases outside the gene matches: 7. The CDR3 DNA reads TGCGCCAGCAGTGAGGGGACTAGCGGGGGGAGCCGGGATGAGCAGTTCTTC. Translation gives CASSEGTSGGSRDEQFF.

This clone has more than one count but fewer than ten. This rearrangement joins TRBV5-6 to TRBJ1-1, with 9 bases matching TRBD1. The CDR3 is 15 amino acids. J was trimmed by 0 bases and V by 2 bases; bases with no gene match: 2. CDR1 SGHDT and CDR2 YYEEEE come from the germline V gene. The CDR3 nucleotides read TGTGCCAGCAGCTTACAGGGGGCTCTGAACACTGAAGCTTTCTTT. This gives the protein CASSLQGALNTEAFF.

This rearrangement joins TRBV5-1 to TRBJ2-7; 10 nucleotides align to TRBD2. After removal of 0 bases from V and 4 bases from J, the junction contained 10 bases not matched to a gene. Germline CDR1 reads SGHRS; CDR2 reads YFSETQ. This CDR3 has 17 amino acids. The CDR3 sequence: CASSLGSPSGGAYEQYF. The DNA for the CDR3 is TGCGCCAGCAGCTTGGGTTCTCCTAGCGGGGGAGCGTACGAGCAGTACTTC.

The genes are TRBV30 and TRBJ1-5, with D unresolved. The V end was cut by 3 bases, the J end by 6 bases, with 24 bases between. Germline V lookup: CDR1 GTSNPN, CDR2 SVGIG (reference sequence). The CDR3 is 17 residues long. This chain's CDR3 is CAWRVNEEDLLRQPQHF. CDR3 bases: TGTGCCTGGAGAGTGAACGAGGAGGACCTGCTTCGTCAGCCCCAGCATTTT.

This clone was detected once. The chain joins TRBV4-2 to TRBJ1-6; D unclear. The V and J ends lost 1 base and 7 bases respectively, with 17 bases between them. The CDR3 runs to 17 residues. CDR1 LGHNA and CDR2 YNFKEQ come from the germline V gene. The CDR3: CASSQGWARLENSPLHF. CDR3 sequence (DNA): TGTGCCAGCAGCCAAGGATGGGCCAGGCTGGAAAATTCACCCCTCCACTTT.